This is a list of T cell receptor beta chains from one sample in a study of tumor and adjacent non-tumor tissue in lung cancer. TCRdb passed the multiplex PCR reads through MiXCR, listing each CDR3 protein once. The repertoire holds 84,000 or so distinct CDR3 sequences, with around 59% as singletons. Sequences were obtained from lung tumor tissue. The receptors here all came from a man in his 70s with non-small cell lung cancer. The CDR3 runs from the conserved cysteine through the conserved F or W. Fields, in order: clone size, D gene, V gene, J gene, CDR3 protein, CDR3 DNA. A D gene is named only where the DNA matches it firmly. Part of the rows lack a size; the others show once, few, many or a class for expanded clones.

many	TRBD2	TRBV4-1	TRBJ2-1	CASSQWHGSGRNEQFF	TGCGCCAGCAGCCAATGGCACGGTAGCGGGAGAAATGAGCAGTTCTTC
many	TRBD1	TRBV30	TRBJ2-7	CAWSVLDRAYEQYF	TGTGCCTGGAGTGTACTGGACAGGGCCTACGAGCAGTACTTC
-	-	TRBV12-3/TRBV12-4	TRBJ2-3	CTSRLRERARTDTQYF	TGTACCAGCAGATTACGCGAGAGGGCTCGCACAGATACGCAGTATTTT
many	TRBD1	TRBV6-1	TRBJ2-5	CASSPRNTDTGVQTQYF	TGTGCCAGCAGCCCGAGAAATACGGACACAGGGGTACAGACCCAGTACTTC
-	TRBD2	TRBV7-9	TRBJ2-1	CASSLRPGTSGSYYDEQFF	TGTGCCAGCAGCTTACGACCCGGGACTAGCGGGAGCTATTACGATGAGCAGTTCTTC
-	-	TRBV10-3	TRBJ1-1	CAISESPGITEAIF	TGTGCCATCAGTGAGTCCCCCGGGATCACTGAAGCTATCTTT
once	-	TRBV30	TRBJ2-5	CVWETAGTQYF	TGTGTCTGGGAGACGGCGGGGACCCAGTACTTC
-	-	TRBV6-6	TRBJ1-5	CAGSYGSNQLQHF	TGTGCCGGCAGTTATGGTAGCAATCAGCTCCAGCATTTT
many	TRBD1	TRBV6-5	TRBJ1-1	CASSNPGQANTEAFF	TGTGCCAGCAGTAATCCGGGACAGGCGAACACTGAAGCTTTCTTT
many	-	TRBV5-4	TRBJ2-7	CASSFWDKAYEQYF	TGTGCCAGCAGCTTTTGGGACAAAGCCTACGAGCAGTACTTC
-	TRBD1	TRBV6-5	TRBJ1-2	CASSCTGESYGYTF	TGCGCCAGCAGTTGCACAGGGGAGAGCTATGGCTACACCTTC
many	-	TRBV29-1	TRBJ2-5	CSVVGLETQYF	TGCAGCGTTGTAGGGTTGGAGACCCAGTACTTC
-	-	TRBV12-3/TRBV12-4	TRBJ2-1	CASSTRGSLRPYNEQFF	TGTGCCAGCAGTACCCGGGGGAGCCTGAGACCCTACAATGAGCAGTTCTTC
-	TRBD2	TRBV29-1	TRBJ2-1	CSIVPAGGPVDEQFF	TGCAGCATTGTACCAGCGGGGGGGCCGGTTGATGAGCAGTTCTTC
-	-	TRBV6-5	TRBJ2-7	CASTPWIGSYEQYF	TGTGCCAGCACTCCCTGGATCGGTTCCTACGAGCAGTACTTC
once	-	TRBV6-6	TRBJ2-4	CASSFRRDVAKNIQYF	TGTGCAAGCAGTTTCCGACGGGACGTAGCCAAAAACATTCAGTACTTC
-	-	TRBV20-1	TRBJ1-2	CSVFGGLSGYTF	TGCAGTGTTTTTGGGGGGCTATCTGGCTACACCTTC
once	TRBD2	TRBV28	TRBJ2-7	CASSSTPGLAGVNSSYEQYF	TGTGCCAGCAGTTCGACCCCGGGACTAGCGGGAGTTAATAGCTCCTACGAGCAGTACTTC
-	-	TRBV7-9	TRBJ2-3	CASGAGRSTKQDTQYF	TGTGCCAGCGGCGCCGGTAGAAGCACAAAACAGGATACGCAGTATTTT
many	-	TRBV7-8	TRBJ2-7	CASSPREGSYEQYF	TGTGCCAGCAGCCCTCGTGAGGGATCCTACGAGCAGTACTTC
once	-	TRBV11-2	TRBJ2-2	CVSSLDRLASAGELFF	TGTGTCAGCAGCCTAGATCGGCTAGCCTCGGCCGGGGAGCTGTTTTTT
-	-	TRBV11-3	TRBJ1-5	CAGSFLNQPQHF	TGTGCCGGCAGCTTCCTTAATCAGCCCCAACATTTT
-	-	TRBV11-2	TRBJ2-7	CANSLDGRGRYEQYF	TGCGCCAACAGCTTAGACGGCCGGGGCCGATACGAGCAGTACTTC
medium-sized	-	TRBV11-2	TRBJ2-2	CASRLGPNTGELFF	TGTGCCAGCAGACTGGGGCCGAACACCGGGGAGCTGTTTTTT
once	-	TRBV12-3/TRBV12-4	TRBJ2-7	CASRTSFTRAMNEQYF	TGTGCCAGCAGAACCTCATTTACAAGGGCTATGAACGAGCAGTACTTC